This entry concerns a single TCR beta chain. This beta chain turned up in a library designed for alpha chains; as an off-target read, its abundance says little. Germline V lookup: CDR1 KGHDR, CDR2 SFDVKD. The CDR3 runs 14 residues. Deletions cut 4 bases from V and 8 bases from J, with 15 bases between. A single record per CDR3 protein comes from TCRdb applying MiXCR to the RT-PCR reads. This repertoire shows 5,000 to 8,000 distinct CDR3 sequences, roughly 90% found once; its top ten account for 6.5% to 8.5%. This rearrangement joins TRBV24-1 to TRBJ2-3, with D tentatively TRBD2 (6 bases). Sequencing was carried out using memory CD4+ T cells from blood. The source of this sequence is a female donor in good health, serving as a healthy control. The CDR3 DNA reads TGTGCCACCAGTGACCCTCCACCGGGACTTACGCAGTATTTT. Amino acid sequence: CATSDPPPGLTQYF.